The 17 T cell receptor beta chains in this list originate from one sample, sequenced in a study of blood T cell repertoires in COVID-19. Sequencing was performed with immunoSEQ multiplex PCR; in TCRdb, only in-frame clones are kept and a portion is missing. The sample has hundreds of thousands of clones, around 89% seen once; the top ten hold roughly 15%. The sequenced sample consisted of PBMCs or T cells enriched from blood (not recorded which). The receptor set was obtained from a man aged 25 to 45 who had been exposed to COVID-19.

The J gene is TRBJ2-7, the V gene TRBV4-3, with 10 bases identical to TRBD1. This CDR3 has 14 amino acids. Losses at the gene ends were 3 bases for V and 6 bases for J; bases not matched to a gene: 5. CDR1 and CDR2 from the germline V gene are LGHNA and YSLEER. The CDR3 reads CASSQDGQGGEQYF. The CDR3 coding sequence is TGCGCCAGCAGCCAGGACGGACAGGGGGGCGAGCAGTACTTC.

The chain is built from TRBV5-6 and TRBJ2-7; D is possibly TRBD1 (5 bases). With 0 bases removed from V and 2 bases from J, the gap between germline ends came to 12 bases. Germline V gives CDR1 SGHDT, CDR2 YYEEEE. The CDR3 has 15 residues. The CDR3 sequence: CASSLGPGLPYEQYF. The CDR3 DNA follows: TGTGCCAGCAGCTTGGGTCCAGGGCTACCCTACGAGCAGTACTTC. The variable domain in full, completed from reference TRBV5-6 and TRBJ2-7, reads DAGVTQSPTHLIKTRGQQVTLRCSPKSGHDTVSWYQQALGQGPQFIFQYYEEEERQRGNFPDRFSGHQFPNYSSELNVNALLLGDSALYLCASSLGPGLPYEQYFGPGTRLTVT.

The chain recombines TRBV10-3 with TRBJ2-5; D might be TRBD2 (6 bases). The CDR3 extends over 13 amino acids. The germline V and J ends were trimmed by 10 bases and 1 base, with 13 bases remaining between them. CDR1 ENHRY and CDR2 SYGVKD come from the germline V gene. CDR3 in DNA: TGTGCCACTGGGCGGGGTTCCCAAGAGACCCAGTACTTC. Protein sequence: CATGRGSQETQYF.

This CDR3 is CASSPQLDTQYF. Here the CDR3 DNA reads TGTGCCAGCTCACCACAGCTGGATACGCAGTATTTT. This chain links TRBV18 with TRBJ2-3; D uncertain. The CDR3 has 12 residues. In germline, CDR1 is KGHSH, CDR2 LQKENI. V dropped 1 base and J dropped 6 bases, with 5 bases sitting between them.

This chain connects TRBV7-9 to TRBJ1-2, with no clear D. The germline V and J ends were trimmed by 8 bases and 7 bases, with 17 bases remaining between them. CDR1 SEHNR and CDR2 FQNEAQ come from the germline V gene (reference sequence). The length of the CDR3 is 13 residues. For the CDR3, the DNA is TGTGCCAGCCACTCCGGGGAGACGTTTGGCTACACCTTC. Translated, it gives CASHSGETFGYTF. The complete variable domain, with remaining parts taken from reference TRBV7-9 and TRBJ1-2, reads DTGVSQNPRHKITKRGQNVTFRCDPISEHNRLYWYRQTLGQGPEFLTYFQNEAQLEKSRLLSDRFSAERPKGSFSTLEIQRTEQGDSAMYLCASHSGETFGYTFGSGTRLTVV.

The genes are TRBV19 and TRBJ2-3; 9 positions match TRBD1. J was trimmed by 5 bases and V by 6 bases; bases with no gene match: 9. The germline gives CDR1 LNHDA, CDR2 SQIVND (reference sequence). CDR3 length: 15 amino acids. The CDR3 DNA sequence: TGTGCCAGTAGCCCTAATTACAGGGGGCGAGATACGCAGTATTTT. This gives the protein CASSPNYRGRDTQYF.

This chain uses TRBV9 with TRBJ2-3; the match to TRBD1 covers 10 bases. The V gene's germline CDR1 is SGDLS and CDR2 YYNGEE. This CDR3 has 16 amino acids. J gave up 5 bases and V 4 bases, and 10 bases lay outside the gene matches. The CDR3 spells CASSPRDRGAGDTQYF. CDR3 in DNA: TGTGCCAGCAGCCCAAGGGACAGGGGCGCGGGAGATACGCAGTATTTT.

This sequence joins TRBV19 and TRBJ1-5, with D perhaps TRBD1 (5 bases). The CDR3 consists of 15 residues. Trimming stripped 6 bases from V and 4 bases from J, with 16 bases between. Germline CDR1 LNHDA, CDR2 SQIVND (reference sequence). CDR3 in DNA: TGTGCCAGTAGACCCGTTGGGGCGAAGAATCAGCCCCAGCATTTT. Protein sequence: CASRPVGAKNQPQHF.

V and J are TRBV30 and TRBJ2-7; 7 nucleotides align to TRBD1. The CDR3 length is 15 residues. Germline V gives CDR1 GTSNPN, CDR2 SVGIG (reference sequence). The junction had 12 bases not matched to a gene; V was cut back by 3 bases and J by 4 bases. The CDR3, as DNA: TGTGCCTGGAGGGAGAAGGGACAGAGTAGGTACGAGCAGTACTTC. It codes for CAWREKGQSRYEQYF.

This sequence joins TRBV2 and TRBJ2-7, with D hard to call. Trimming stripped 7 bases from V and 6 bases from J, with 16 bases between. The CDR3 contains 13 residues. Germline CDR1 is SNHLY and CDR2 is FYNNEI. CDR3 bases: TGTGCCAGCAAAGCGAGTTGGGTTTCCGAGCAGTACTTC. Its translation: CASKASWVSEQYF. Together with reference TRBV2 and TRBJ2-7, the CDR3 gives the full variable domain: EPEVTQTPSHQVTQMGQEVILRCVPISNHLYFYWYRQILGQKVEFLVSFYNNEISEKSEIFDDQFSVERPDGSNFTLKIRSTKLEDSAMYFCASKASWVSEQYFGPGTRLTVT.

This clone is a singleton in its sample. The V gene is TRBV5-1, the J gene TRBJ2-5; D perhaps matches TRBD1 (6 bases). There are 15 residues in the CDR3. V lost 4 bases to trimming and J lost 1 base, with 14 bases between them. CDR1 and CDR2 from the germline V gene are SGHRS and YFSETQ. The CDR3 DNA sequence: TGCGCCAGCAGCATTGGTAACAGGGTCCAAGAGACCCAGTACTTC. Translation gives CASSIGNRVQETQYF.

CDR3 nucleotides: TGTGCCAGCAGCTTAGGGGGGCTCACAGATACGCAGTATTTT. Protein sequence: CASSLGGLTDTQYF. V usage is TRBV7-9 and J usage is TRBJ2-3; maybe TRBD1 (6 bases). This CDR3 has 14 amino acids. Between the trimmed V and J ends, which lost 1 base and 2 bases, there was a span of 7 bases. Germline CDR1 and CDR2: SEHNR and FQNEAQ (reference sequence).

V is TRBV3-1 (or the pseudogene TRBV3-2) and J is TRBJ2-5, with D possibly being TRBD2 (5 bases). The germline gives CDR1 LGHDT, CDR2 YNNKEL (reference sequence). The CDR3 has 12 amino acids. The V and J ends lost 1 base and 5 bases respectively, with 5 bases between them. The CDR3: CASSQAGETQYF. The DNA for the CDR3 is TGTGCCAGCAGCCAAGCGGGGGAGACCCAGTACTTC.

The chain uses TRBV5-1 and TRBJ2-7; 11 bases are a match to TRBD2. The CDR3 length is 15 residues. V shed 0 bases, J shed 5 bases, and the junction held 4 bases outside the gene matches. The germline V gene encodes CDR1 SGHRS and CDR2 YFSETQ. The CDR3 DNA is TGCGCCAGCAGCTTGGTAGCGGGGGGGATGGACGAGCAGTACTTC. Translating gives CASSLVAGGMDEQYF.

This chain connects TRBV12-5 to TRBJ2-2; TRBD1 agrees at 7 bases. CDR1 LGHNT and CDR2 FRNRAP come from the germline V gene. J was trimmed by 3 bases and V by 0 bases; bases with no gene match: 7. The CDR3 contains 17 residues. CDR3 region: CASGLVPRGGHTGELFF. DNA of the CDR3: TGTGCTAGTGGTTTGGTCCCTAGAGGGGGCCACACCGGGGAGCTGTTTTTT.

This sequence joins TRBV19 and TRBJ1-1, with a weak D call TRBD1 (6 bases). Germline assignment: CDR1 LNHDA and CDR2 SQIVND (reference sequence). V gave up 6 bases and J gave up 0 bases, with 17 bases separating them. The CDR3 is 16 amino acids. CDR3: CASRHSRTDMNTEAFF. The CDR3 DNA sequence: TGTGCCAGTAGGCATTCACGGACAGACATGAACACTGAAGCTTTCTTT. Filled out from reference TRBV19 and TRBJ1-1, the complete variable domain reads DGGITQSPKYLFRKEGQNVTLSCEQNLNHDAMYWYRQDPGQGLRLIYYSQIVNDFQKGDIAEGYSVSREKKESFPLTVTSAQKNPTAFYLCASRHSRTDMNTEAFFGQGTRLTVV.

This sequence joins TRBV9 and TRBJ2-5, with D possibly being TRBD1 (5 bases). Germline V gene lookup returns CDR1 SGDLS and CDR2 YYNGEE. The CDR3 has 16 residues. V lost 3 bases and J 2 bases, leaving 17 bases between the germline ends. The CDR3 region has the DNA TGTGCCAGCAGCGCTGACAAGTATGCAGGGCAAGAGACCCAGTACTTC. Translated: CASSADKYAGQETQYF.